This TCR beta chain was recorded in a study of blood T cell repertoires in COVID-19. Study information: Donors in the United States, Italy and Spain gave samples during acute or convalescent COVID-19. PBMCs, B-cell-depleted T cells, or T cells provided the cDNA or gDNA that made up the material.

V gave up 7 bases and J gave up 5 bases; unmatched junction bases: 7. The CDR3 is made up of 14 amino acids. Germline V gene lookup returns CDR1 MNHEY and CDR2 SVGAGI. Per the authors' pipeline: By means of reference gene primer amplification, nucleated cell counts were estimated. Method: immunoSEQ multiplex PCR; TCRdb's copy keeps in-frame clones and lacks some. The DNA gave D and trimming, while V, J and clone size come from that table. The sample carries over 70,000 clones, 80% to 90% recorded once. The chain carries TRBV6-5 and TRBJ2-7, with 11 bases identical to TRBD2. The source of this sequence is a human donor in a cohort sampled during active COVID-19. Sequences were obtained from peripheral blood. The CDR3, as DNA: TGTGCCAGCACCCTAACTAGCGGGAGTAACGAGCAGTACTTC. Its translation is CASTLTSGSNEQYF.